The clone carrying this TCR beta chain was counted only a few times. No antigen is known for it. These data belong to a study of post-analysis software for immune sequencing data. About the research overall: Relapsing-remitting, secondary progressive and progressive-relapsing forms made up the multiple sclerosis disease courses.

Unique molecular identifiers were carried by the TCR beta cDNA libraries. TCRdb re-derived calls from the PCR reads in MiXCR, one entry per CDR3 protein. The data show about 820,000 distinct CDR3 sequences, with under 70% seen just once and around 4.5% held by the top ten. Study results and limitations: The normalized Chao1 diversity of multiple sclerosis patients was significantly lower than that of controls.

Sequenced input: blood. This receptor was taken from a girl aged 5-17 years with multiple sclerosis.

CDR3 sequence: CAISDYSGGTDTQYF. CDR3 DNA: TGTGCCATCAGTGATTATAGCGGGGGCACAGATACGCAGTATTTT. This sequence joins TRBV10-3 and TRBJ2-3; 8 nucleotides align to TRBD2. The CDR3 runs to 15 residues. The ends lost 3 bases at V and 1 base at J; junction bases unmatched: 3. Germline values: CDR1 ENHRY, CDR2 SYGVKD.